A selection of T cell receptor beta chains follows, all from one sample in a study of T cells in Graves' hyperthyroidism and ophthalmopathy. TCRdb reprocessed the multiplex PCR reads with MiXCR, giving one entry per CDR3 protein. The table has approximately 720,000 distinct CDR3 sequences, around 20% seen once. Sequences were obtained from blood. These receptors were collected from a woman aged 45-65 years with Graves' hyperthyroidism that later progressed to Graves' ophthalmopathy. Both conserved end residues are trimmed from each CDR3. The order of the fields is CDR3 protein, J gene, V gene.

CDR3aa: ASSSGTWPTGELF
j_gene: TRBJ2-2
v_gene: TRBV6-1

CDR3aa: ASSFRGAWETQY
j_gene: TRBJ2-5
v_gene: TRBV27

CDR3aa: ASNKLAGVAYNEQF
j_gene: TRBJ2-1
v_gene: TRBV6-1

CDR3aa: ASSPHRGSGNTIY
j_gene: TRBJ1-3
v_gene: TRBV2

CDR3aa: ASSEQGRLGNTIY
j_gene: TRBJ1-3
v_gene: TRBV2

CDR3aa: ASSQDWREQF
j_gene: TRBJ2-1
v_gene: TRBV14

CDR3aa: ASSFKQGETQY
j_gene: TRBJ2-5
v_gene: TRBV12-3/TRBV12-4

CDR3aa: ASSLGQRIEAF
j_gene: TRBJ1-1
v_gene: TRBV5-1

CDR3aa: ASSFNREGGYT
j_gene: TRBJ1-2
v_gene: TRBV27

CDR3aa: ASGPTGTEVQPQH
j_gene: TRBJ1-5
v_gene: TRBV12-5

CDR3aa: ASSVAPGEGEAF
j_gene: TRBJ1-1
v_gene: TRBV9

CDR3aa: ASKGLELTQY
j_gene: TRBJ2-3
v_gene: TRBV27

CDR3aa: ASSIQRTYNEQF
j_gene: TRBJ2-1
v_gene: TRBV19

CDR3aa: ASSLGDGSYEQY
j_gene: TRBJ2-7
v_gene: TRBV7-6

CDR3aa: ASSDRLRGGPDTQY
j_gene: TRBJ2-3
v_gene: TRBV7-9

CDR3aa: ATSRDSYGYT
j_gene: TRBJ1-2
v_gene: TRBV15

CDR3aa: AISDRDGPYEQY
j_gene: TRBJ2-7
v_gene: TRBV10-3

CDR3aa: ASRALAGGPSSDTQY
j_gene: TRBJ2-3
v_gene: TRBV7-8

CDR3aa: SAGRQGGYTEAF
j_gene: TRBJ1-1
v_gene: TRBV20-1

CDR3aa: ASSVRQGSGNTIY
j_gene: TRBJ1-3
v_gene: TRBV9

CDR3aa: ASSLERDLNTEAF
j_gene: TRBJ1-1
v_gene: TRBV12-3/TRBV12-4

CDR3aa: AISVEMSNQPQH
j_gene: TRBJ1-5
v_gene: TRBV10-3

CDR3aa: SVRSLRGGTDTQY
j_gene: TRBJ2-3
v_gene: TRBV20-1

CDR3aa: ASQLQGKGTQY
j_gene: TRBJ2-5
v_gene: TRBV30

CDR3aa: ASSQEGPTDTQY
j_gene: TRBJ2-3
v_gene: TRBV4-1

CDR3aa: ASSEYGLTGGVRAF
j_gene: TRBJ1-1
v_gene: TRBV25-1

CDR3aa: AAQKDSLRNTEAF
j_gene: TRBJ1-1
v_gene: TRBV10-3

CDR3aa: SVGGGRPYSSTDTQY
j_gene: TRBJ2-3
v_gene: TRBV29-1

CDR3aa: ASSQDIVGNEQF
j_gene: TRBJ2-1
v_gene: TRBV14

CDR3aa: ASSYSSAGYYEQY
j_gene: TRBJ2-7
v_gene: TRBV6-5

CDR3aa: ASSLSRPNYEQY
j_gene: TRBJ2-7
v_gene: TRBV7-6

CDR3aa: ASSQDPRGSSSTDTQY
j_gene: TRBJ2-3
v_gene: TRBV4-3

CDR3aa: SAPPGQQNSPLH
j_gene: TRBJ1-6
v_gene: TRBV20-1